Shown below are 25 T cell receptor beta chains from a single sample sequenced in a study of cytomegalovirus exposure and HLA in healthy donors. PCR employed 60 Vbeta and 13 Jbeta primers. Libraries were prepared by immunoSEQ multiplex PCR; TCRdb keeps only in-frame clonotypes and omits some of them. In the table there are 90,000 to 130,000 clones, roughly 80% of which are singletons. Material for sequencing was PBMCs. Source of these receptors: a man aged 25 to 40 in good health and CMV-seropositive.

The chain carries TRBV15 and TRBJ2-7, with TRBD1 matching 10 bases. Trimming took 4 bases from V and 0 from J; bases not matched to a gene: 15. In germline, CDR1 is LNHNV, CDR2 YYDKDF (reference sequence). CDR3 size: 19 residues. CDR3 region: CATSKVRDRGRRGSYEQYF. Written as DNA, the CDR3 is TGTGCCACCAGCAAAGTAAGGGACAGGGGCCGGAGGGGCTCCTACGAGCAGTACTTC.

The chain uses TRBV5-5 and TRBJ2-1; TRBD2 aligns across 9 bases. The CDR3 loop spans 15 amino acids. Germline V gives CDR1 SGHKS, CDR2 YYEKEE (reference sequence). V lost 1 base to trimming and J lost 8 bases; unmatched junction nucleotides: 7. For the CDR3, the DNA is TGTGCCAGCAGCTTGATACTAGCGGGCGCCGATGAGCAGTTCTTC. Encoded protein: CASSLILAGADEQFF.

A word on this clone: The junction differs from germline at one of its ends, possibly a read error. In DNA form, the CDR3 reads TGTGCCAGCAGTGGGGACCAGACGGGGGGGTTT. Translating gives CASSGDQTGGF. The V call is TRBV6-1, the J call TRBJ1-4; D may be TRBD1 (5 bases). Germline V lookup: CDR1 MNHNS, CDR2 SASEGT. This CDR3 comprises 11 residues.

The rearrangement uses TRBV9 and TRBJ1-3, with unresolved D. This CDR3 comprises 15 residues. V lost 3 bases, J lost 5 bases, and 15 bases lay in between. CDR1 and CDR2 from the germline V gene are SGDLS and YYNGEE. The CDR3 bases are TGTGCCAGCAGCGCCCCCCGACTTGGCAGAAACACCATATATTTT. The encoded protein is CASSAPRLGRNTIYF.

The CDR3 DNA reads TGCGCCAGCAGAATAGCAGCGGGAAATGAGCAGTTCTTC. Translation: CASRIAAGNEQFF. The chain couples TRBV5-1 to TRBJ2-1, with 7 bases aligning to TRBD2. Germline loops: CDR1 SGHRS, CDR2 YFSETQ. This CDR3 has 13 residues. V trimming: 5 bases; J trimming: 7 bases; junction bases outside the gene matches: 6. The complete variable domain, with remaining parts taken from reference TRBV5-1 and TRBJ2-1, reads KAGVTQTPRYLIKTRGQQVTLSCSPISGHRSVSWYQQTPGQGLQFLFEYFSETQRNKGNFPGRFSGRQFSNSRSEMNVSTLELGDSALYLCASRIAAGNEQFFGPGTRLTVL.

The chain has TRBV7-3 and TRBJ2-1; D unresolved. The V and J ends lost 5 bases and 6 bases respectively, with 14 bases between them. Germline loops: CDR1 SGHTA, CDR2 FQGTGA. This CDR3 spans 14 amino acids. The CDR3 sequence is CASSLRVSANEQFF. CDR3 DNA: TGTGCCAGCAGCCTAAGAGTCTCCGCCAATGAGCAGTTCTTC.

A single count supports this clone. V and J are TRBV29-1 and TRBJ1-4, with D perhaps TRBD1 (6 bases). There are 14 residues in the CDR3. V was trimmed by 1 base and J by 7 bases, leaving 13 bases between them. The germline CDR1 and CDR2 sequences are SQVTM and ANQGSEA. CDR3 in amino acids: CSVEGQGYGEKLFF. The CDR3, as DNA: TGCAGCGTTGAAGGCCAGGGGTACGGTGAAAAACTGTTTTTT.

The CDR3 coding sequence is TGTGCCAGCTCACCCGAGAATGCCAACGTCCTGACTTTC. Translating gives CASSPENANVLTF. This chain connects TRBV18 to TRBJ2-6, with no clear D. The CDR3 spans 13 residues. Per the germline V gene, CDR1 is KGHSH and CDR2 is LQKENI. With 3 bases removed from V and 7 bases from J, the gap between germline ends came to 7 bases.

This chain connects TRBV6-1 to TRBJ2-1, with a possible D match to TRBD2 (6 bases). Germline-derived CDR1 and CDR2 are MNHNS and SASEGT. This CDR3 has 13 residues. Trimming left V 6 bases short and J 4 bases short, with 10 bases between. CDR3 protein: CASRRDSYNEQFF. The CDR3 DNA follows: TGTGCCAGCAGGCGGGACTCTTACAATGAGCAGTTCTTC.

The chain employs TRBV21-1 and TRBJ2-1; the DNA was not used to check the table's D call, TRBD1. TRBV21-1 corresponds to a pseudogene. The CDR3 extends over 17 amino acids. CDR3 sequence reads: CASSPRPTPLGHNEQFF. The CDR3 bases are TGTGCCAGCAGCCCCCGACCGACACCGCTCGGCCACAACGAGCAGTTCTTC.

The J gene is TRBJ2-3, the V gene TRBV4-1; D call uncertain. Germline V gives CDR1 MGHRA, CDR2 YSYEKL. V was cut by 1 base and J by 0 bases, with 8 bases left in between. The CDR3 has 15 amino acids. The CDR3 nucleotides are TGCGCCAGCAGCCAAGTGGCGGCTAGCACAGATACGCAGTATTTT. Translated: CASSQVAASTDTQYF.

The CDR3 nucleotides are TGTGCCAGCAGCGCAGGGGGGGAGCTGTTTTTT. Translation gives CASSAGGELFF. This rearrangement joins TRBV11-2 to TRBJ2-2, with a tentative D call TRBD1 (5 bases). Trimming removed 5 bases from V and 8 bases from J, with 6 bases in between. This CDR3 spans 11 amino acids. Germline lookup yields CDR1 SGHAT and CDR2 FQNNGV.

In DNA form, the CDR3 reads TGTGCCAGCTCACCCTTGGACAGCTATGGCTACACCTTC. It yields the protein CASSPLDSYGYTF. The V gene is TRBV18, the J gene TRBJ1-2; maybe TRBD1 (6 bases). This CDR3 has 13 residues. Per germline, CDR1 KGHSH and CDR2 LQKENI. V lost 3 bases and J lost 4, with 9 bases in between.

This clone was seen just once. The J gene is TRBJ2-5, the V gene TRBV28; 7 bases line up with TRBD2. Looked up from germline, CDR1 is MDHEN and CDR2 is SYDVKM. The V gene end was trimmed by 3 bases and the J gene end by 5 bases; junction bases not matched to a gene: 3. This CDR3 spans 13 amino acids. The CDR3 coding sequence is TGTGCCAGCAGTTTCTGGGAGGGGGAGACCCAGTACTTC. This encodes CASSFWEGETQYF.

The rearrangement joins TRBV28 to TRBJ2-7; TRBD2 is a possible D gene (6 bases). The germline V gene encodes CDR1 MDHEN and CDR2 SYDVKM. This CDR3 region has 14 residues. V dropped 3 bases and J dropped 3 bases, with 12 bases sitting between them. The CDR3 loop is CASSLAGSVYEQYF. CDR3 DNA: TGTGCCAGCAGTTTGGCGGGGTCGGTCTACGAGCAGTACTTC.

The V gene is TRBV9, the J gene TRBJ1-1; weak D call: TRBD1 (5 bases). This CDR3 spans 15 amino acids. CDR1 is SGDLS and CDR2 is YYNGEE in the germline V gene. Trimming cost V 2 bases and J 4 bases, with 15 bases left between them. The CDR3 reads CASSVEGGGITEAFF. The CDR3 DNA sequence: TGTGCCAGCAGCGTCGAGGGTGGGGGGATCACTGAAGCTTTCTTT.

This clone was picked up a small number of times. This chain connects TRBV5-4 to TRBJ1-3, with unresolved D. Germline CDR1 and CDR2: SGHNT and YYREEE (reference sequence). Trimming removed 0 bases from V and 0 bases from J, with 10 bases in between. CDR3 length: 16 residues. The CDR3 here is CASSLGLRNSGNTIYF. In nucleotides, the CDR3 is TGTGCCAGCAGCTTGGGGTTGAGGAACTCTGGAAACACCATATATTTT.

The chain uses TRBV7-8 and TRBJ2-1, with 8 bases lining up with TRBD1. V shed 8 bases, J shed 7 bases, and the junction held 13 bases outside the gene matches. CDR1 is SGHVS, CDR2 FQNEAQ, per germline. This CDR3 has 15 amino acids. The CDR3 bases are TGTGCCAGCCACAGGGGGGACTCTCAAGCAAATGAGCAGTTCTTC. Translated, it gives CASHRGDSQANEQFF.

This clone occurred once. The J gene is TRBJ2-6, the V gene TRBV7-8, with D perhaps TRBD1 (6 bases). Germline assignment: CDR1 SGHVS and CDR2 FQNEAQ. V was trimmed by 10 bases and J by 1 base, leaving 11 bases between them. CDR3 length: 14 residues. CDR3 residues: CAIIGTSGANVLTF. CDR3 DNA: TGTGCCATCATAGGGACATCTGGGGCCAACGTCCTGACTTTC. Looking up the rest from reference TRBV7-8 and TRBJ2-6 gives the full variable domain: GAGVSQSPRYKVAKRGQDVALRCDPISGHVSLFWYQQALGQGPEFLTYFQNEAQLDKSGLPSDRFFAERPEGSVSTLKIQRTQQEDSAVYLCAIIGTSGANVLTFGAGSRLTVL.

The chain links TRBV7-3 to TRBJ2-3, with unresolved D. CDR3 length: 14 residues. Germline CDR1 reads SGHTA; CDR2 reads FQGTGA. The germline V and J ends were trimmed by 2 bases and 3 bases, with 9 bases remaining between them. The CDR3 nucleotides are TGTGCCAGCAGCTTACGATTGGCAACAGATACGCAGTATTTT. Protein: CASSLRLATDTQYF.

The chain is built from TRBV5-1 and TRBJ1-1; tentatively, D is TRBD1 (5 bases). V was clipped by 0 bases and J by 9 bases, with 15 bases between them. From germline, CDR1 is SGHRS and CDR2 YFSETQ. The CDR3 covers 14 residues. In DNA form, the CDR3 reads TGCGCCAGCAGCTTGGGGGGGGAGTTCTTAAAAGCTTTCTTT. It specifies CASSLGGEFLKAFF.

The CDR3 here is CASSLGLVWAGGHEQYF. CDR3 DNA: TGTGCCAGCAGTTTAGGGCTGGTTTGGGCAGGGGGTCACGAGCAGTACTTC. This sequence joins TRBV28 and TRBJ2-7; 7 bases are a match to TRBD1. The V gene's germline CDR1 is MDHEN and CDR2 SYDVKM. The V gene end was trimmed by 2 bases and the J gene end by 5 bases; junction bases not matched to a gene: 15. This CDR3 spans 17 amino acids.

The rearrangement joins TRBV15 to TRBJ2-1; 7 bases match TRBD1. The V segment lost 1 base and the J segment 12 bases; nucleotides outside the gene matches: 9. The CDR3 consists of 14 residues. The germline CDR1 and CDR2 sequences are LNHNV and YYDKDF (reference sequence). CDR3 DNA sequence: TGTGCCACCAGCAGAGCCGGGACAGCCGTAGGGCAGTTCTTC. Translation: CATSRAGTAVGQFF. The full variable domain, completed using reference TRBV15 and TRBJ2-1, is DAMVIQNPRYQVTQFGKPVTLSCSQTLNHNVMYWYQQKSSQAPKLLFHYYDKDFNNEADTPDNFQSRRPNTSFCFLDIRSPGLGDTAMYLCATSRAGTAVGQFFGPGTRLTVL.

The chain couples TRBV29-1 to TRBJ1-2, with D tentatively TRBD1 (6 bases). Germline-derived CDR1 and CDR2 are SQVTM and ANQGSEA. This CDR3 is built from 14 residues. V lost 4 bases to trimming and J lost 5 bases, with 17 bases between them. In nucleotides, the CDR3 is TGCAGCGTTGGGCAGGCAGGGGTCGGGTATGGCTACACCTTC. This encodes CSVGQAGVGYGYTF.

The gene calls are TRBV10-1 and TRBJ1-1; D gene ambiguous. Germline V gene lookup returns CDR1 WNHNN and CDR2 SYGVQD (reference sequence). Deletions cut 2 bases from V and 7 bases from J, with 11 bases between. The length of the CDR3 is 13 residues. The CDR3 reads CASSEVEGSEAFF. The CDR3 DNA reads as TGCGCCAGCAGTGAGGTGGAGGGTAGTGAAGCTTTCTTT.